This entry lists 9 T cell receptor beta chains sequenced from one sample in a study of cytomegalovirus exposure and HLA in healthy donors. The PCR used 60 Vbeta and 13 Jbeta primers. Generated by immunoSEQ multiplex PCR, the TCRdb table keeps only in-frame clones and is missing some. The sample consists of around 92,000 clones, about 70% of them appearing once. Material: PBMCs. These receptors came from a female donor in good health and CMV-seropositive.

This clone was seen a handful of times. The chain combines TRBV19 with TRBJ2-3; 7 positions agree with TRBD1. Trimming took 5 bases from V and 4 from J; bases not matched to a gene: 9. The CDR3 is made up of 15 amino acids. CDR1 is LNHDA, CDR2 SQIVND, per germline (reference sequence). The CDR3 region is CASSPGQSGSDTQYF. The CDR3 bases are TGTGCCAGTAGTCCGGGACAGAGTGGATCAGATACGCAGTATTTT.

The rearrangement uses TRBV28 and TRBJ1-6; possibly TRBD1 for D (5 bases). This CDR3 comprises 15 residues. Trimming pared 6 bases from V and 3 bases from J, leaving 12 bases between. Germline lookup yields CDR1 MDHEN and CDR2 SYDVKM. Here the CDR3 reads CASSPIDSYNSPLHF. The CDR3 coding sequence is TGTGCCAGCAGCCCAATCGACAGCTATAATTCACCCCTCCACTTT.

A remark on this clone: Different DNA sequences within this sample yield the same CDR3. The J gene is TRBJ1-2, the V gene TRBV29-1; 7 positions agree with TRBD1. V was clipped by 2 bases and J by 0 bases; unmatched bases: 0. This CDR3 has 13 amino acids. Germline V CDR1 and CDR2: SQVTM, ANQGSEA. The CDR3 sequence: CSVETGANYGYTF. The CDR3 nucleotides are TGCAGCGTTGAAACAGGGGCTAACTATGGCTACACCTTC.

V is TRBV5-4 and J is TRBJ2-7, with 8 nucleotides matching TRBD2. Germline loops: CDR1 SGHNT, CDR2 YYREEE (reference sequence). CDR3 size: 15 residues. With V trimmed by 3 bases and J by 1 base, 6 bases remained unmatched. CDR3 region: CASSYLAGGSYEQYF. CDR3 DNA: TGTGCCAGCAGCTACCTCGCGGGGGGATCCTACGAGCAGTACTTC.

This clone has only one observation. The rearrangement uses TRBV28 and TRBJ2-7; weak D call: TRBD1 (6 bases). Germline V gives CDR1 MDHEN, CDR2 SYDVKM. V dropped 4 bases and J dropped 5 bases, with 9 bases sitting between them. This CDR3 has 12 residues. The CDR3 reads CASSSRGNEQYF. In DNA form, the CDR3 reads TGTGCCAGCAGTTCCAGGGGAAACGAGCAGTACTTC. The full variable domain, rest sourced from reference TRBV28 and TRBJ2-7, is DVKVTQSSRYLVKRTGEKVFLECVQDMDHENMFWYRQDPGLGLRLIYFSYDVKMKEKGDIPEGYSVSREKKERFSLILESASTNQTSMYLCASSSRGNEQYFGPGTRLTVT.

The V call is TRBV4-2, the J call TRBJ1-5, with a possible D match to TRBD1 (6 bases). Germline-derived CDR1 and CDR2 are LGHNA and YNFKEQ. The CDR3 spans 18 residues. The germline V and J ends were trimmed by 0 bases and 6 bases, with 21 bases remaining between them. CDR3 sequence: CASSQDGGGQGSSQPQHF. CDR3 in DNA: TGTGCCAGCAGCCAAGATGGTGGGGGACAAGGTTCTAGTCAGCCCCAGCATTTT.

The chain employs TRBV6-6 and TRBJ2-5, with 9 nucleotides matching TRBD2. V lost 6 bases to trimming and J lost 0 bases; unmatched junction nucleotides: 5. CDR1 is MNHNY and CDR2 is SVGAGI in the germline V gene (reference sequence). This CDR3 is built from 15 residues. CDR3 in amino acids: CASRRTSAYQETQYF. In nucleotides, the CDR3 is TGTGCCAGCAGGCGGACTAGCGCTTACCAAGAGACCCAGTACTTC.

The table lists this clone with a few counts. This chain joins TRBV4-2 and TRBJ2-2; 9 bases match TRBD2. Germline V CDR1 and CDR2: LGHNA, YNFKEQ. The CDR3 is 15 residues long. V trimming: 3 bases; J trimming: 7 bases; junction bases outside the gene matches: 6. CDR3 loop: CASSQLAGRGGELFF. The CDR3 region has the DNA TGTGCCAGCAGCCAGCTAGCGGGAAGGGGCGGGGAGCTGTTTTTT.

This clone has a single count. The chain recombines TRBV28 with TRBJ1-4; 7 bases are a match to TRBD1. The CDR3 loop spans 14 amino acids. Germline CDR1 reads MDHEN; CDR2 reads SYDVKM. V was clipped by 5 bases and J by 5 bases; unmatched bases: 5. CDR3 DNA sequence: TGTGCCAGCAGTCCGGACAGGAGAAATGAAAAACTGTTTTTT. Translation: CASSPDRRNEKLFF.